This TCR beta chain was identified in a study of blood T cell repertoires in COVID-19. Study context: The United States, Italy and Spain were the sources of the acute and convalescent COVID-19 samples. PBMCs, B-cell-depleted T cells, or T cells provided the cDNA or gDNA that made up the material.

The CDR3 is made up of 17 amino acids. Germline trimming cut 4 bases from V and 2 bases from J; bases unmatched to any gene: 9. Germline values: CDR1 MNHEY, CDR2 SMNVEV (reference sequence). Seattle's cohort entered during active infection and was followed longitudinally. Original processing methods: The assay estimated nucleated cells by amplifying reference gene primers. Generated by immunoSEQ multiplex PCR, the TCRdb table keeps only in-frame clones and is missing some. The V and J calls and clone size were taken over from that table, and D and trimming were inferred from the DNA. The top ten clones hold around 7% of a sample with over 150,000 clones, over 80% of them seen once.

This TCR came from a woman aged 40-49 years with COVID-19, enrolled during active disease. The rearrangement links TRBV27 to TRBJ2-7, with 12 bases aligning to TRBD2. Sequenced material: peripheral blood. The CDR3 sequence: CASSSTLLAGGPYEQYF. CDR3 DNA: TGTGCCAGCAGTTCCACTCTTCTAGCGGGAGGGCCCTACGAGCAGTACTTC.